This T cell receptor (beta chain) was recovered during a study of blood T cells in healthy people across ages (dated by TCRdb to the mid-2010s). About the investigation overall: In model experiments, template switching captured about one uniquely barcoded TCR beta cDNA molecule for every two T cells. To avoid experimental bias, donors of different ages were randomly spread across the sequencing lanes. The donors were divided into four age groups: young (average around 16 years), middle-aged (about 40), aged (about 62) and long-lived (nearly 85). The study analyzed two additional independent replicas of 1 million unique cDNA reads from the same blood draw for two donors, one aged 18 to 29 and one aged 80 or older. To track age-related changes in TCR beta repertoire diversity, the study relied on deep sequencing normalized with unique cDNA molecular identifiers. Overall study outcomes, separate from this receptor: Because donor CMV infection status was unknown, age-related changes in expanded clonotypes were potentially confounded. Compared with the aged group, the long-lived group had more naive CD4+ T cells, fewer expanded clones and increased TCR diversity, suggesting age selection. Bulk unsorted PBMC profiling prevented conclusive comparison of naive and antigen-experienced compartments. Estimates of total diversity based on one million sequenced T cells were considered lower bounds and underestimates. Observed TCR beta diversity correlated strongly with the percentage of naive T cells measured by flow cytometry. As age increased, observed TCR beta diversity per million T cells dropped in a roughly linear way, and a significant reduction was already evident by age roughly 36.

This clonotype turned up a few times. Which antigen it targets is not known. Within one base of it there is no much larger clone, and no base qualities were kept. The donors were roughly 39 Caucasian individuals from Russia, aged roughly 6 to 90 years, who were systemically healthy. Each donor gave around 9.5 milliliters of peripheral blood, collected into EDTA-treated Vacutainer tubes. Ficoll-Paque density-gradient centrifugation was used to isolate PBMCs, with at least 6.5 million obtained per sample. Trizol reagent was used to extract total RNA from the PBMCs, yielding at least 6 micrograms per sample. For every donor, an aliquot of PBMCs went through flow cytometry to measure the percentages of naive CD45RAhigh/CD27high T cells. Measured from the cysteine to the phenylalanine, the CDR3 is 14 residues long. The CDR3 DNA has 42 bases and is translated from base 1. CDR1 is given as MGHDK and CDR2 as SYGVNS, both from the germline V gene. The junction shows trimming of 9 bases on V and 9 bases on J, plus 21 bases between the germline ends.

To prepare the library, 5' RACE was applied. The reads were generated on an Illumina HiSeq 2500. A second about 6 to 11 cycle PCR used a sample-barcoded 5' primer and a J-beta primer mix. A template-switch 5' adaptor carrying 12 random nucleotides introduced a unique molecular identifier onto each TCR beta cDNA molecule. At least 2.5 million CDR3-containing paired-end reads were obtained from each sample. The Mint cDNA synthesis kit, primed by a TRBC-specific oligonucleotide, was used to synthesize first-strand cDNA from all RNA. After uracil-DNA glycosylase treatment, a first 18-cycle PCR used universal primers M1SS and BC2_uni_R on all cDNA. In the authors' own workflow: For normalization, 1 million high-quality reads, each with a distinct molecular identifier, were randomly selected from each sample. Instead of being binned into consensus sequences, reads that shared molecular identifiers were thrown out. MiTCR, set to a Q25 quality threshold and the strictest error-elimination algorithm, was used for CDR3 identification, clonotype clustering and error correction. Lower-bound total TCR beta diversity was estimated with a nonparametric unseen species model using Euler transformation. Starting from the raw public reads, TCRdb applied fastp trimming at Q25, assembled clones with MiXCR and retained in-frame beta chains. Rows are unified per CDR3 protein, each entry keeping the most common DNA and genes. TCRdb's processing, not the authors', yielded these V and J calls. The sample table records about 970,000 distinct CDR3 sequences; roughly 47% of these occur just once. The ten largest make up about a fifth of the sample.

This receptor was identified in an older woman in good health. This chain joins TRBV25-1 to TRBJ2-4; the D gene is possibly TRBD1, with 6 bases matching. Material for sequencing was blood. CDR3 sequence: CASSQGAAAGIQYF. The base sequence is TGTGCCAGTTCACAGGGTGCCGCGGCAGGCATTCAGTACTTC. This CDR3, with the reference TRBV25-1 and TRBJ2-4 proteins standing in past its ends, gives the full variable domain EADIYQTPRYLVIGTGKKITLECSQTMGHDKMYWYQQDPGMELHLIHYSYGVNSTEKGDLSSESTVSRIRTEHFPLTLESARPSHTSQYLCASSQGAAAGIQYFGAGTRLSVL.